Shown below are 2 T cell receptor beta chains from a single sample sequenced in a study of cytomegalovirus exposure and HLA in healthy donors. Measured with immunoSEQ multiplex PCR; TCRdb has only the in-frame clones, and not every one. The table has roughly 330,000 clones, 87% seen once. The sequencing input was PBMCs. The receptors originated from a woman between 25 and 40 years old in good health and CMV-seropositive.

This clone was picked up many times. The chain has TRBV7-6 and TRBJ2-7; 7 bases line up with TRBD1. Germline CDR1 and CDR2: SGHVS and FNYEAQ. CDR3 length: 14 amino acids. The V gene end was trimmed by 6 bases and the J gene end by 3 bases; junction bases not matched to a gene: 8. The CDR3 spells CASSPTGTDYEQYF. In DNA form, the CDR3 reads TGTGCCAGCAGTCCTACCGGGACAGACTACGAGCAGTACTTC. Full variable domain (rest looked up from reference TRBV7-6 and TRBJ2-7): GAGVSQSPRYKVTKRGQDVALRCDPISGHVSLYWYRQALGQGPEFLTYFNYEAQQDKSGLPNDRFSAERPEGSISTLTIQRTEQRDSAMYRCASSPTGTDYEQYFGPGTRLTVT.

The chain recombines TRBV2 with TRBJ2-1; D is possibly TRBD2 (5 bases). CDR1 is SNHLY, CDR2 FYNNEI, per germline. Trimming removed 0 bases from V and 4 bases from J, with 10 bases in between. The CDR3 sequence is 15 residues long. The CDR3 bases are TGTGCCAGCAGTGAAGCGGGAGTGGGATACAATGAGCAGTTCTTC. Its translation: CASSEAGVGYNEQFF.